This TCR beta chain was recovered during a study of blood T cell repertoires in COVID-19 (TCRdb year 2020). For the study in its entirety: The collaborator samples originated in the United States, Italy and Spain and spanned the acute and convalescent phases of COVID-19. The material from the prospective study consisted of cDNA or gDNA derived from T cells, B-cell-depleted T cells, or PBMCs. Subjects who had been exposed to COVID-19, were actively infected with it, or had recovered from it provided the deeply sampled blood TCRbeta repertoires that made up the dataset. A freely available public database, intended as a resource for researchers studying the immune response to SARS-CoV-2, is where the repertoires were released. Samples came from the ongoing ImmuneRACE study (first 160 participants) plus 1,254 subjects from 6 global collaborators. A de-identified subject ID, COVID-19 status, age in years and sex were almost always included in the sample metadata. Where available, HLA class I and class II types were taken from metadata supplied by the sample provider and were not determined by assay-based typing. Beyond this particular receptor, the publication reports: The quantity of clinical and demographic metadata differed by source and by participant and was supplied without curation.

In the germline V gene, CDR1 corresponds to SGDLS and CDR2 to YYNGEE. The CDR3 numbers 17 residues from cysteine through phenylalanine. Only the CDR3 DNA stays, 51 bases, in frame from base 1. V is pared back by 0 bases and J by 0 bases, with 13 bases lying between the germline termini. TCRbeta CDR3 regions were amplified from genomic DNA using the immunoSEQ Assay, a bias-controlled multiplex PCR. The authors' pipeline ran thus. The number of nucleated cells in each sample was estimated by amplification of reference gene primers within the assay. To quantify the absolute abundance of each unique TCRbeta CDR3 rearrangement, sequence reads were collapsed and filtered. For each sample, productive Simpson clonality was calculated as the square root of Simpson's diversity index across productive rearrangements. The immuneACCESS repertoire file appears here via TCRdb, limited to in-frame rearrangements. These files lack a portion of the clones; in checked studies, under half of the deficit traces to unresolved V genes, and the cause of the others is not known. That table furnishes V, J and clone size, whereas the DNA furnished D and trimming. Here the sample has 95,000 to 150,000 clones; about 70% occur a single time. The ten largest clones represent more than 5% of the sample.

The collaborating institutions used their own protocols to collect whole blood in K2EDTA tubes. For TCRbeta analysis, collaborators shipped samples as frozen whole blood, isolated PBMCs, or DNA extracted from either of those sample types. Only a few counts were recorded for this clone. Its recognized antigen is unknown. No clone much larger than this one lies a single base away; base qualities are absent. Sample: peripheral blood. The TCR was taken from a man aged 60 to 69 with acute or convalescent COVID-19. The chain is made from TRBV9 and TRBJ1-3; too little of a D gene remains to name it. The CDR3 protein is CASSVGPAGTSGNTIYF. The bases read TGTGCCAGCAGCGTAGGACCGGCAGGAACCTCTGGAAACACCATATATTTT.